These 11 T cell receptor beta chains originate from one sample sequenced in a study of shared clonotypes between healthy human individuals. The repertoire was sequenced with immunoSEQ multiplex PCR; TCRdb's copy has only in-frame clones and lacks some. This repertoire shows some 2,100,000 clones, around 95% found once; its top ten account for 0.1% to 0.15%. Sequenced input: naive CD4+ T cells sorted from blood. The subset: CD45RA+ positively selected. The receptors derive from a man aged 18 to 29 in good health.

The CDR3 bases are TGTGCCAGCAGTGACAGGGGGGGGCCTTCCTACGAGCAGTACTTC. Translating gives CASSDRGGPSYEQYF. The chain joins TRBV2 to TRBJ2-7, with D possibly being TRBD1 or TRBD2 (7 bases each). Germline V lookup: CDR1 SNHLY, CDR2 FYNNEI. Trimming removed 3 bases at V and 1 base at J, with 13 bases between. This CDR3 region has 15 residues.

J is TRBJ1-4 and V is TRBV6-1, with TRBD1 matching over 7 bases. Per the germline V gene, CDR1 is MNHNS and CDR2 is SASEGT. The CDR3 is made up of 14 amino acids. V gave up 4 bases and J gave up 8 bases; unmatched junction bases: 7. The CDR3 nucleotides read TGTGCCAGCAGTGCAGGGGGGATTTCCGAAAAACTGTTTTTT. Translated, it gives CASSAGGISEKLFF.

The V call is TRBV6-6, the J call TRBJ1-1; no clear D. V lost 2 bases and J lost 4, with 8 bases in between. CDR1 is MNHNY, CDR2 SVGAGI, per germline (reference sequence). The length of the CDR3 is 13 residues. As DNA, the CDR3 is TGTGCCAGCAGTTACGGCGACACCACTGAAGCTTTCTTT. Translation gives CASSYGDTTEAFF.

The table lists this clone with a count of one. The gene calls are TRBV27 and TRBJ2-7; perhaps TRBD2 as D (5 bases). This CDR3 is built from 13 residues. Germline V gene data show CDR1 as MNHEY and CDR2 as SMNVEV (reference sequence). V was shortened by 2 bases and J by 5 bases, with 10 bases between the two germline ends. CDR3 residues: CASSLRTQHEQYF. CDR3 bases: TGTGCCAGCAGTTTAAGGACTCAACACGAGCAGTACTTC.

V and J are TRBV5-1 and TRBJ2-4; D ambiguous. The germline CDR1 and CDR2 sequences are SGHRS and YFSETQ. With 0 bases removed from V and 6 bases from J, the gap between germline ends came to 4 bases. The CDR3 is 12 residues long. CDR3 DNA: TGCGCCAGCAGCTTGGAATCAAACATTCAGTACTTC. Translating it yields CASSLESNIQYF.

As for this clone: The sample holds other DNA sequences that translate to the same CDR3. The chain recombines TRBV5-1 with TRBJ2-7; a weak D match, TRBD1 (5 bases). CDR3 length: 12 residues. V shed 2 bases and J shed 5 bases, with 8 bases lying between them. Germline-derived CDR1 and CDR2 are SGHRS and YFSETQ. CDR3 DNA sequence: TGCGCCAGCAGCTTAACAGGTAACGAGCAGTACTTC. This codes for CASSLTGNEQYF.

The gene calls are TRBV6-6 and TRBJ2-7, with 7 nucleotides matching TRBD1. The length of the CDR3 is 15 residues. Germline V gives CDR1 MNHNY, CDR2 SVGAGI (reference sequence). Unmatched junction bases numbered 10, after V lost 6 bases and J lost 2 bases. CDR3: CASRDGGQVTYEQYF. The CDR3 DNA is TGTGCCAGCAGAGACGGTGGACAGGTAACCTACGAGCAGTACTTC.

The chain combines TRBV11-1 with TRBJ1-2; D unresolved. Germline loops: CDR1 SGHAT, CDR2 FQDESV (reference sequence). The V and J ends lost 4 bases and 8 bases respectively, with 17 bases between them. CDR3 length: 14 amino acids. This CDR3 reads CASSSPVLIGGYTF. CDR3 bases: TGTGCCAGCAGCTCACCTGTACTAATAGGGGGCTACACCTTC.

Points on this clone: Relative to the germline gene, one junction end is altered; a read error may explain this. The chain employs TRBV25-1 and TRBJ1-4; 7 bases fit TRBD1. Germline V CDR1 and CDR2: MGHDK, SYGVNS. The CDR3 totals 13 residues. CDR3 in amino acids: CYRGCLLSGKLFF. The CDR3 region has the DNA TGCTACAGGGGATGTTTATTGTCTGGAAAACTGTTTTTT.

The V gene is TRBV7-2, the J gene TRBJ2-5, with TRBD2 matching 9 bases. The V gene end was trimmed by 5 bases and the J gene end by 4 bases; junction bases not matched to a gene: 5. Germline assignment: CDR1 SGHTA and CDR2 FQGNSA. The CDR3 contains 14 residues. CDR3 residues: CASSAGGPRETQYF. For the CDR3, the DNA is TGTGCCAGCAGCGCGGGGGGGCCGCGAGAGACCCAGTACTTC.

V is TRBV11-2 and J is TRBJ2-2; 15 bases match TRBD2. This CDR3 is 17 amino acids long. Trimming removed 10 bases from V and 4 bases from J; junction bases left unmatched: 10. CDR1 is SGHAT and CDR2 is FQNNGV in the germline V gene. CDR3 in amino acids: CAIPGTSGRLSTGELFF. The CDR3 DNA reads as TGTGCCATCCCCGGGACTAGCGGGAGGTTGAGCACCGGGGAGCTGTTTTTT.